This TCR beta chain was observed in a study of shared clonotypes between healthy human individuals. Findings of the study overall: Clonotype sharing among donors was expected to depend on sequencing depth.

Profiled with immunoSEQ multiplex PCR; TCRdb holds only in-frame clones, not every one. Of under 2,000,000 clones listed, just under 95% are singletons. It was CD45RO-negative cells, positively selected for CCR7, that made up naive CD8 cells, with terminally differentiated effector memory CD45RA+ cells excluded. CDR1 is MNHNS and CDR2 is SASEGT in the germline V gene. Trimming cost V 3 bases and J 0 bases; bases outside gene matches: 7. The CDR3 sequence is 16 residues long. Note on this clone: The target antigen is unknown.

The rearrangement uses TRBV6-1 and TRBJ2-7; 8 positions match TRBD2. The sequencing input was naive CD8+ T cells sorted from blood. This TCR came from a man between 18 and 35 years old in good health. In nucleotides, the CDR3 is TGTGCCAGCAGTGAGTACCTAGCGGGCAGCTCCTACGAGCAGTACTTC. Amino acids: CASSEYLAGSSYEQYF.